The T cell receptor (beta chain) under discussion was sequenced for a study of CD8+CD57+ T cells in acquired aplastic anemia. The CDR3 sequence is 13 residues long. Germline V gene lookup returns CDR1 LNHNV and CDR2 YYDKDF (reference sequence). V trimming: 4 bases; J trimming: 5 bases; junction bases outside the gene matches: 2. Both TCR beta VDJ combination and CDR3 sequence profiling were carried out. Genomic DNA was the template for this profiling. One entry per CDR3 protein results from TCRdb running MiXCR on the reads. The repertoire holds fewer than 100,000 distinct CDR3 sequences, roughly half seen once, with approximately 60% in the top ten.

The sample was sorted CD4+, CD8+, or CD8+CD57+ T cells (not recorded which) from PBMCs. The sequence was collected from a human donor in good health, serving as a control. The chain employs TRBV15 and TRBJ1-1; TRBD1 matches 9 bases. CDR3 nucleotide sequence: TGTGCCACCAGCACTGGACAGGGGACTGAAGCTTTCTTT. Amino acid sequence: CATSTGQGTEAFF.